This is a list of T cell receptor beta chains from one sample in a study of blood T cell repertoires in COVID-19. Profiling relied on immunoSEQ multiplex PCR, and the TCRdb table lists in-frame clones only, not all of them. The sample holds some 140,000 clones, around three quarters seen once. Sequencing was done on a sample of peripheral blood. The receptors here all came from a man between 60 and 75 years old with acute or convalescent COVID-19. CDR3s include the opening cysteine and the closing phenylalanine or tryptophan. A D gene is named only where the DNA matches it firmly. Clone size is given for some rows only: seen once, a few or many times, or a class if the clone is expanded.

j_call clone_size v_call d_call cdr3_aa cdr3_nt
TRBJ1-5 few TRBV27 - CASSLVLGLQPQHF TGTGCCAGCAGTTTAGTTCTAGGATTACAGCCCCAGCATTTT
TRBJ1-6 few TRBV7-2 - CASSFSEPLHF TGTGCCAGCAGCTTCAGTGAACCCCTCCACTTT
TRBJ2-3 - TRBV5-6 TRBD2 CASSLVTSGRYGTDTQYF TGTGCCAGCAGCTTGGTCACTAGCGGGAGATACGGCACAGATACGCAGTATTTT
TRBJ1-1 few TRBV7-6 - CASSLELEGVAFF TGTGCCAGCAGCTTAGAACTGGAAGGGGTGGCTTTCTTT
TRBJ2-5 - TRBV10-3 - CAISESGGGWETQYF TGTGCCATCAGTGAGTCCGGTGGTGGTTGGGAGACCCAGTACTTC
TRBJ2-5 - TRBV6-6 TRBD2 CASSYRGSQETQYF TGTGCCAGCAGTTACCGCGGGAGTCAAGAGACCCAGTACTTC
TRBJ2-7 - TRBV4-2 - CASSRAGQSYEQYF TGTGCCAGCAGCCGGGCGGGACAGAGCTACGAGCAGTACTTC
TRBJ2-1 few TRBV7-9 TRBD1 CASSRQGGYNEQFF TGTGCCAGCAGTCGACAGGGGGGATACAATGAGCAGTTCTTC
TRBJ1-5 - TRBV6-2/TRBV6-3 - CASSPRREPQHF TGTGCCAGCAGCCCCAGGCGAGAACCCCAGCATTTT
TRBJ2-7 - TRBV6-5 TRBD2 CASSTSGRYEQYF TGTGCCAGCAGTACTAGCGGGAGGTACGAGCAGTACTTC
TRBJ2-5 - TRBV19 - CASSSVTQETQYF TGTGCCAGTAGTTCAGTCACCCAAGAGACCCAGTACTTC
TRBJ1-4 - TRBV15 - CATSRSDRMGEKLFF TGTGCCACCAGCAGATCCGACAGGATGGGTGAAAAACTGTTTTTT
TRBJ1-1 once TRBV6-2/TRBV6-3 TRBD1 CASSDGQGTLYTEAFF TGTGCCAGCAGCGACGGACAGGGGACGTTGTACACTGAAGCTTTCTTT
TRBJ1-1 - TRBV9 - CASSVSGIGWDTEAFF TGTGCCAGCAGCGTGAGCGGGATTGGGTGGGACACTGAAGCTTTCTTT
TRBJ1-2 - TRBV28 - CASSLSSRGGYTF TGTGCCAGCAGTTTGTCCTCCAGGGGTGGCTACACCTTC
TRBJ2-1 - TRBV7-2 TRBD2 CASSFPTSGYSYNEQFF TGTGCCAGCAGCTTTCCGACTAGCGGGTACTCCTACAATGAGCAGTTCTTC
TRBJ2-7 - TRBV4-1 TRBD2 CASSQDWREAYEQYF TGCGCCAGCAGCCAAGATTGGCGGGAGGCATACGAGCAGTACTTC
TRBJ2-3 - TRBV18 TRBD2 CASSSPGTSGKGKYF TGTGCCAGCTCTTCCCCTGGGACTAGCGGGAAGGGGAAGTATTTT
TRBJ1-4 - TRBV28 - CASSLLQGRNEKLFF TGTGCCAGCAGTTTATTACAGGGTCGGAATGAAAAACTGTTTTTT
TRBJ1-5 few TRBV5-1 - CASSETGYSNQPQHF TGCGCCAGCAGCGAGACAGGCTATAGCAATCAGCCCCAGCATTTT
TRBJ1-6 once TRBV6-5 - CASSLGQLNSPLHF TGTGCCAGCAGTCTCGGACAGCTAAATTCACCCCTCCACTTT
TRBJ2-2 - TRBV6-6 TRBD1 CASSLHATGANTGELFF TGTGCCAGCAGTCTGCACGCGACAGGGGCGAACACCGGGGAGCTGTTTTTT
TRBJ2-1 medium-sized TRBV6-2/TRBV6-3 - CASSYTTDRLGSTYNEQFF TGTGCCAGCAGTTACACTACTGACAGGTTGGGATCCACCTACAATGAGCAGTTCTTC
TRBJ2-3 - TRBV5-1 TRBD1 CASSSGQLTDTQYF TGCGCCAGCAGCTCGGGACAGCTGACAGATACGCAGTATTTT
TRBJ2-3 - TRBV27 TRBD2 CASSRPSGGTDTQYF TGTGCCAGCAGCCGTCCTAGCGGAGGCACAGATACGCAGTATTTT
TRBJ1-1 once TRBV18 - CASSPPGSGKGVNTEAFF TGTGCCAGCTCACCACCGGGGTCAGGGAAGGGGGTGAACACTGAAGCTTTCTTT
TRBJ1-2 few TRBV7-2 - CASSVGQGIPYGYTF TGTGCCAGCAGTGTGGGGCAGGGAATCCCCTATGGCTACACCTTC
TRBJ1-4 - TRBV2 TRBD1 CASSRDSNEKLFF TGTGCCAGCAGCCGGGACAGTAATGAAAAACTGTTTTTT
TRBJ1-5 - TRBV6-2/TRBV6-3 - CASSLSGGLGQPQHF TGTGCCAGCAGTTTATCCGGGGGACTTGGTCAGCCCCAGCATTTT
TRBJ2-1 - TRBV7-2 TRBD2 CASSPSGGAYNEQFF TGTGCCAGCAGCCCATCGGGGGGGGCCTACAATGAGCAGTTCTTC
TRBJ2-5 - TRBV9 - CASSVEAGGLQETQYF TGTGCCAGCAGCGTAGAGGCAGGGGGACTCCAAGAGACCCAGTACTTC
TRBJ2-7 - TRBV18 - CASSPRGGGDEQYF TGTGCCAGCTCACCACGTGGAGGGGGCGACGAGCAGTACTTC
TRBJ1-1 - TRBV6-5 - CASRSLTGSTEAFF TGTGCCAGCAGATCACTCACAGGGTCCACTGAAGCTTTCTTT
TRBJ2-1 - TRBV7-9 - CASSGREYNEQFF TGTGCCAGCAGCGGTAGGGAGTACAATGAGCAGTTCTTC
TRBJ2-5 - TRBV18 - CASSPPGQETQYF TGTGCCAGCTCACCTCCAGGGCAAGAGACCCAGTACTTC
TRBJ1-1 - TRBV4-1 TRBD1 CASSQAPGTVNTEAFF TGCGCCAGCAGCCAAGCGCCCGGGACAGTAAACACTGAAGCTTTCTTT
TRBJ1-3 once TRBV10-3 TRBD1 CASGQGASGNTIYF TGTGCCTCCGGACAGGGGGCATCTGGAAACACCATATATTTT
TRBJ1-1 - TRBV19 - CASVQGWNTEAFF TGTGCCAGTGTGCAGGGTTGGAACACTGAAGCTTTCTTT
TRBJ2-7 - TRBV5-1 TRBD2 CASSPGGNMNEQYF TGCGCCAGCAGCCCCGGGGGGAACATGAACGAGCAGTACTTC
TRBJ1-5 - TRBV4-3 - CASSQDRSGYSNQPQHF TGCGCCAGCAGCCAAGATCGTTCCGGTTATAGCAATCAGCCCCAGCATTTT
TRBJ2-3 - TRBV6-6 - CASTDRLATDTQYF TGTGCCAGCACTGACAGGCTAGCAACAGATACGCAGTATTTT
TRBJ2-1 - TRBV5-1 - CASSYFGSSNEQFF TGCGCCAGCAGCTATTTCGGGTCCTCCAATGAGCAGTTCTTC
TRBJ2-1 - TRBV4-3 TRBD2 CASSQRLADYNEQFF TGCGCCAGCAGCCAAAGACTAGCGGATTACAATGAGCAGTTCTTC
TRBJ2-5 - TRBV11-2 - CASSRAEQETQYF TGTGCCAGCAGCCGAGCGGAGCAAGAGACCCAGTACTTC
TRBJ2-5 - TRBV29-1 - CSVGHSVTLQETQYF TGCAGCGTTGGGCACTCAGTGACTCTACAAGAGACCCAGTACTTC
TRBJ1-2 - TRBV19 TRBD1 CASSIDGQGAVYGYTF TGTGCCAGTAGTATCGACGGACAGGGGGCTGTCTATGGCTACACCTTC
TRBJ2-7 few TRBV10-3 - CAISARDTEQYF TGTGCCATCAGTGCAAGGGACACTGAGCAGTACTTC
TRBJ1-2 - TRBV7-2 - CASSLDAGGGYTF TGTGCCAGCAGCTTAGATGCGGGGGGTGGCTACACCTTC
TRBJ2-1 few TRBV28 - CASSLGAEQFF TGTGCCAGCAGTTTGGGGGCTGAGCAGTTCTTC
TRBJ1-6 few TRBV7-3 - CASRLVGSYNSPLHF TGTGCCAGCAGACTAGTAGGATCCTATAATTCACCCCTCCACTTT
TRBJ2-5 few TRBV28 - CASSPPQETQYF TGTGCCAGCAGTCCCCCGCAAGAGACCCAGTACTTC